These 18 T cell receptor beta chains share one sample of origin, sequenced in a study of blood T cell repertoires in COVID-19. Clones were sequenced by immunoSEQ multiplex PCR, and TCRdb holds only the in-frame ones, with some missing. This sample yields some 130,000 clones, of which roughly 80% are seen a single time; about 2.2% belongs to the top ten. The sequencing sample was made of PBMCs or T cells enriched from blood (not recorded which). The source is a middle-aged man with acute COVID-19.

The CDR3 loop is CASRQGSTEAFF. As DNA, the CDR3 is TGTGCCAGCAGACAGGGGAGCACTGAAGCTTTCTTT. V and J are TRBV2 and TRBJ1-1, with 7 bases fitting TRBD1. CDR1 and CDR2 from the germline V gene are SNHLY and FYNNEI. The trim removed 6 bases at V and 4 bases at J, leaving 2 bases unmatched. The CDR3 has 12 amino acids. The full variable domain, its missing parts supplied by reference TRBV2 and TRBJ1-1, is EPEVTQTPSHQVTQMGQEVILRCVPISNHLYFYWYRQILGQKVEFLVSFYNNEISEKSEIFDDQFSVERPDGSNFTLKIRSTKLEDSAMYFCASRQGSTEAFFGQGTRLTVV.

This clone was seen just once. The chain recombines TRBV7-3 with TRBJ1-1, with D tentatively TRBD1 (6 bases). V was cut by 3 bases and J by 3 bases, with 8 bases left in between. Germline CDR1 SGHTA, CDR2 FQGTGA. The CDR3 is 13 residues long. The CDR3 bases are TGTGCCAGCAGCTTCGGACAGTACACTGAAGCTTTCTTT. Amino acid sequence: CASSFGQYTEAFF. Drawing the rest from reference TRBV7-3 and TRBJ1-1, the complete variable domain is GAGVSQTPSNKVTEKGKYVELRCDPISGHTALYWYRQSLGQGPEFLIYFQGTGAADDSGLPNDRFFAVRPEGSVSTLKIQRTERGDSAVYLCASSFGQYTEAFFGQGTRLTVV.

V and J are TRBV28 and TRBJ2-5; 8 bases are a match to TRBD1. Germline CDR1 MDHEN, CDR2 SYDVKM. Unmatched junction bases numbered 1, after V lost 3 bases and J lost 1 base. The CDR3 totals 14 residues. CDR3 region: CASSLGQVQETQYF. CDR3 DNA: TGTGCCAGCAGTTTGGGACAGGTCCAAGAGACCCAGTACTTC. Drawing the rest from reference TRBV28 and TRBJ2-5, the complete variable domain is DVKVTQSSRYLVKRTGEKVFLECVQDMDHENMFWYRQDPGLGLRLIYFSYDVKMKEKGDIPEGYSVSREKKERFSLILESASTNQTSMYLCASSLGQVQETQYFGPGTRLLVL.

This rearrangement joins TRBV5-1 to TRBJ1-5; TRBD1 matches 7 bases. V gave up 0 bases and J gave up 3 bases; unmatched junction bases: 6. Germline-derived CDR1 and CDR2 are SGHRS and YFSETQ. This CDR3 region has 16 residues. In nucleotides, the CDR3 is TGCGCCAGCAGCTTGGGAAAGGGACAGAACAATCAGCCCCAGCATTTT. Its translation: CASSLGKGQNNQPQHF.

This sequence joins TRBV19 and TRBJ2-7, with 8 bases identical to TRBD2. The CDR3 loop spans 14 amino acids. Losses at the gene ends were 1 base for V and 2 bases for J; bases not matched to a gene: 1. Germline values: CDR1 LNHDA, CDR2 SQIVND (reference sequence). The CDR3 here is CASSIAGGPYEQYF. In DNA, the CDR3 is TGTGCCAGTAGTATAGCGGGAGGGCCCTACGAGCAGTACTTC.

This clone occurred once. The CDR3 sequence is CASSSRGVGEQFF. The CDR3 DNA is TGTGCCAGCAGCTCACGGGGAGTGGGTGAGCAGTTCTTC. The V and J genes are TRBV7-3 and TRBJ2-1, with D tentatively TRBD2 (5 bases). V lost 4 bases and J lost 9, with 13 bases in between. Germline CDR1 SGHTA, CDR2 FQGTGA. The CDR3 sequence is 13 residues long.

This chain uses TRBV5-8 with TRBJ1-6; TRBD1 might be the D (6 bases). Trimming shortened V by 0 bases and J by 9 bases, and 10 bases separated the two germline ends. CDR3 length equals 14 residues. Germline assignment: CDR1 SGHTS and CDR2 YDEGEE. CDR3 in amino acids: CASSLEGGSSPLHF. The CDR3, as DNA: TGTGCCAGCAGCTTGGAAGGGGGAAGTTCACCCCTCCACTTT.

The V call is TRBV6-4, the J call TRBJ2-2, with 7 bases fitting TRBD1. This CDR3 contains 16 residues. Looked up from germline, CDR1 is MRHNA and CDR2 is SNTAGT. V shed 4 bases and J 1 base; nucleotides not matched to a gene: 6. In DNA, the CDR3 is TGTGCCAGCAGTGGACAGGGACAGAGGAACACCGGGGAGCTGTTTTTT. This encodes CASSGQGQRNTGELFF.

The CDR3 here is CASSRGGHANTEAFF. The DNA of the CDR3 is TGTGCCAGCAGCCGGGGGGGACACGCGAACACTGAAGCTTTCTTT. J is TRBJ1-1 and V is TRBV7-6, with a tentative D call TRBD1 (6 bases). V gave up 5 bases and J gave up 1 base, with 14 bases separating them. In germline, CDR1 is SGHVS, CDR2 FNYEAQ. The length of the CDR3 is 15 residues.

CDR3 coding DNA: TGTGCCACCAGCACCTTCAGGTCAACTGGGGCCAACGTCCTGACTTTC. Residues: CATSTFRSTGANVLTF. The genes are TRBV15 and TRBJ2-6; D uncertain. Per the germline V gene, CDR1 is LNHNV and CDR2 is YYDKDF (reference sequence). The length of the CDR3 is 16 residues. V lost 4 bases and J 2 bases, leaving 12 bases between the germline ends.

The chain's CDR3 is CASSYLRGRGAYGYTF. As DNA, the CDR3 is TGTGCCAGCAGTTACCTTAGGGGCAGGGGAGCCTATGGCTACACCTTC. The chain links TRBV6-2 or TRBV6-3 to TRBJ1-2, with a possible D match to TRBD1 (6 bases). Per the germline V gene, CDR1 is MNHEY and CDR2 is SVGEGT. V was cut by 2 bases and J by 4 bases, with 17 bases left in between. This CDR3 is 16 amino acids long.

A single count supports this clone. V and J are TRBV19 and TRBJ1-2; 8 positions agree with TRBD1. Unmatched junction bases numbered 2, after V lost 5 bases and J lost 0 bases. Germline loops: CDR1 LNHDA, CDR2 SQIVND (reference sequence). The CDR3 runs 14 residues. The CDR3 DNA follows: TGTGCCAGTAGTCGGACAGGGCCTAACTATGGCTACACCTTC. Protein product: CASSRTGPNYGYTF.

The chain recombines TRBV28 with TRBJ2-2; a possible D gene is TRBD1 (5 bases). The ends were cut back, 6 bases at V and 8 bases at J, with 13 bases in the middle. Germline values: CDR1 MDHEN, CDR2 SYDVKM. This CDR3 is 13 amino acids long. The CDR3 region is CASSNSQGGELFF. In nucleotides, the CDR3 is TGTGCCAGCAGCAATTCCCAGGGTGGGGAGCTGTTTTTT.

The rearrangement joins TRBV5-6 to TRBJ1-6; tentative D call: TRBD1 (6 bases). Germline CDR1 is SGHDT and CDR2 is YYEEEE. Deletions cut 0 bases from V and 3 bases from J, with 7 bases between. The CDR3 runs 15 residues. The CDR3 nucleotides read TGTGCCAGCAGCTTGGGGGGGCGCTATAATTCACCCCTCCACTTT. It specifies CASSLGGRYNSPLHF. Drawing the rest from reference TRBV5-6 and TRBJ1-6, the complete variable domain is DAGVTQSPTHLIKTRGQQVTLRCSPKSGHDTVSWYQQALGQGPQFIFQYYEEEERQRGNFPDRFSGHQFPNYSSELNVNALLLGDSALYLCASSLGGRYNSPLHFGNGTRLTVT.

The V and J genes are TRBV5-1 and TRBJ2-7; D is perhaps TRBD2 (7 bases). Germline CDR1 SGHRS, CDR2 YFSETQ. The CDR3 consists of 15 residues. The V and J ends lost 4 bases and 4 bases respectively, with 18 bases between them. CDR3 region: CASSLPGGPNYEQYF. CDR3 nucleotides: TGCGCCAGCAGCCTCCCGGGGGGCCCTAATTACGAGCAGTACTTC.

The chain uses TRBV5-6 and TRBJ2-5, with D hard to call. CDR3 size: 13 residues. CDR1 and CDR2 from the germline V gene are SGHDT and YYEEEE. V dropped 0 bases and J dropped 5 bases, with 8 bases sitting between them. The CDR3 loop reads CASSLGNLETQYF. CDR3 nucleotides: TGTGCCAGCAGCTTGGGTAATCTGGAGACCCAGTACTTC.

The gene calls are TRBV9 and TRBJ1-1, with 7 positions matching TRBD1. The V and J ends lost 2 bases and 3 bases, in that order; junction bases with no gene match: 7. Germline V lookup: CDR1 SGDLS, CDR2 YYNGEE. CDR3 size: 15 residues. This CDR3 is CASSVGTAHYTEAFF. DNA for the CDR3: TGTGCCAGCAGCGTCGGGACAGCCCATTACACTGAAGCTTTCTTT.

Only one count was recorded for this clone. This chain joins TRBV7-3 and TRBJ2-7; possibly TRBD2 for D (6 bases). The CDR3 is 14 residues long. V dropped 2 bases and J dropped 5 bases, with 13 bases sitting between them. Germline-derived CDR1 and CDR2 are SGHTA and FQGTGA. The DNA of the CDR3 is TGTGCCAGCAGCTTAGACGGGAGTCAGAACGAGCAGTACTTC. This translates into CASSLDGSQNEQYF.